This T cell receptor (beta chain) came from a study of T cell responses to AZD1222 COVID-19 vaccine. The CDR3 spans 15 residues. Losses at the gene ends were 3 bases for V and 5 bases for J; bases not matched to a gene: 5. Germline CDR1 reads SGHRS; CDR2 reads YFSETQ. Clones were read by immunoSEQ multiplex PCR, and TCRdb kept only the in-frame ones, dropping some. The sample includes about 180,000 clones, 85% to 90% of them seen just once. The chain recombines TRBV5-1 with TRBJ1-6, with TRBD1 matching over 7 bases. Sequences were derived from peripheral blood, sampled 28 days after the second AZD1222 dose. The source of this sequence is an adult who received the AZD1222 COVID-19 vaccine. CDR3 residues: CASSSGTANNSPLHF. In DNA form, the CDR3 reads TGCGCCAGCAGCTCCGGGACAGCCAATAATTCACCCCTCCACTTT.